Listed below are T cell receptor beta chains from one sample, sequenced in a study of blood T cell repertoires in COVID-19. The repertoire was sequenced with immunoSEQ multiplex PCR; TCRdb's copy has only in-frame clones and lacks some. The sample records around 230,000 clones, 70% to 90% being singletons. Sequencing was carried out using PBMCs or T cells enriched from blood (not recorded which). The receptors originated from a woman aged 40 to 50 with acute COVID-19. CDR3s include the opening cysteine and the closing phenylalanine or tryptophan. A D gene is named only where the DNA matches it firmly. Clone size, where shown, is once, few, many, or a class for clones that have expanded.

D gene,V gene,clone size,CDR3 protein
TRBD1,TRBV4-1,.,CASSQDRTGVFGNTIYF
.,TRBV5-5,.,CASSPFPGANVLTF
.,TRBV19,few,CASTPRGGFNSPLHF
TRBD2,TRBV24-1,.,CATSDPSTSGGSSSYNEQFF
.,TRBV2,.,CASSGEGMVNSPLHF
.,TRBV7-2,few,CASSLARTDYGYTF
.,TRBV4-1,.,CASSQDPPGAASPLHF
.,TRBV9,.,CASSKGSGLDQPQHF
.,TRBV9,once,CASSSGALTRGDTQYF
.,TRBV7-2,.,CASSSGGYRGYEQFF